One T cell receptor (beta chain) is described in this entry. This entry belongs to a study of blood T cell repertoires in COVID-19. Per germline, CDR1 LNHDA and CDR2 SQIVND (reference sequence). The CDR3 loop spans 15 amino acids. Trimming shortened V by 3 bases and J by 2 bases, and 14 bases separated the two germline ends. Methods used by the authors: Reference gene primer amplification in the assay estimated nucleated cell counts. Assay used: immunoSEQ multiplex PCR; TCRdb lists only in-frame clones, some missing. V and J calls and clone size are those listed in that table; D and trimming were worked out from the DNA. The sample lists about 300,000 clones, around 88% occurring once.

The source of this sequence is a woman in her twenties or thirties who had recovered from COVID-19. The sequenced material came from peripheral blood. The chain is built from TRBV19 and TRBJ2-7, with D possibly TRBD2 on 6 matching bases. CDR3 bases: TGTGCCAGTAGTATCCAGGCAAGGAGGGCCTACGAGCAGTACTTC. Its protein product is CASSIQARRAYEQYF.